The present entry profiles one TCR beta chain with its context. Its antigen is as yet unknown. The data were taken from a study of OX40 agonist ivuxolimab in advanced cancers. Broader study findings: It was also the case that some nonresponders had low normalized T-cell clonal expansion. Partial responders treated at 0.1-3.0 mg/kg exhibited clonal expansion among the lowest measured.

With autoimmune disease history or systemic immunosuppression, patients were excluded. On cycle 4 day 1 and cycle 7 day 1, as well as at baseline, blood was sampled. Measured with immunoSEQ multiplex PCR; TCRdb has only the in-frame clones, and not every one. The table shows about 83,000 clones, with approximately 90% occurring only once. The CDR3 is 15 residues long. The germline CDR1 and CDR2 sequences are SGHTA and FQGNSA. V gave up 3 bases and J gave up 7 bases; unmatched junction bases: 5. The rearrangement joins TRBV7-2 to TRBJ2-1, with 11 bases matching TRBD2. The input for sequencing was CD4+ or CD8+ T cells sorted from blood, taken in a trial of the OX40 agonist ivuxolimab. The receptor was isolated from an adult with an advanced solid tumor such as melanoma, head and neck, liver or kidney cancer. In DNA form, the CDR3 reads TGTGCCAGCAGCTTCACTAGCGGGAGCGAGAATGAGCAGTTCTTC. Translating gives CASSFTSGSENEQFF.